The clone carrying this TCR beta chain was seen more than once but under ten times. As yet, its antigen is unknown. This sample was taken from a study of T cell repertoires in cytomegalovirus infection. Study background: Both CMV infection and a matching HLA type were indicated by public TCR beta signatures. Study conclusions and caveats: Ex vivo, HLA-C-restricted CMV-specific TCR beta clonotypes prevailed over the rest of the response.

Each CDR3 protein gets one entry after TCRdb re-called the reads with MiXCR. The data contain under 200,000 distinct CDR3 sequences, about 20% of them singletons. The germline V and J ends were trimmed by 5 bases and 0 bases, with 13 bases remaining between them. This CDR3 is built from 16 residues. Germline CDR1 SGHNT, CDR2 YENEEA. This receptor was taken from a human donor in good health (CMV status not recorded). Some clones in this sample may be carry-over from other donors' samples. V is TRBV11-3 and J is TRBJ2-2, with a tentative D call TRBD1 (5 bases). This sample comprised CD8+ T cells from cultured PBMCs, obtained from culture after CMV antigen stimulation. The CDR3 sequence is CASSLMTDTNTGELFF. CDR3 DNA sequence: TGTGCCAGCAGCCTCATGACAGATACGAACACCGGGGAGCTGTTTTTT.